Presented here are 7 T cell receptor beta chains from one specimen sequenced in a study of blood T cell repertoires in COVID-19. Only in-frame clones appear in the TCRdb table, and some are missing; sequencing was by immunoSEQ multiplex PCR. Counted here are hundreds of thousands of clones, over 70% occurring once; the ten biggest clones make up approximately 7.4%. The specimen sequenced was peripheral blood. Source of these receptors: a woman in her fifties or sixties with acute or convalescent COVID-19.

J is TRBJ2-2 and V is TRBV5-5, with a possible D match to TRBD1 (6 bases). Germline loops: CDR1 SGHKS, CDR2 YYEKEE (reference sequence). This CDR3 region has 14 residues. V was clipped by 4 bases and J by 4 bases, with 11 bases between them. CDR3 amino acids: CASSPGQSTGELFF. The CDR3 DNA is TGTGCCAGCAGCCCCGGACAGTCCACCGGGGAGCTGTTTTTT.

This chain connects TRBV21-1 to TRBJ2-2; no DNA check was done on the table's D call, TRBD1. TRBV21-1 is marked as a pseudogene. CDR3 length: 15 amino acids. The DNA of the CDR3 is TGTGCCAGCAGGACGGTAGGCAGGGTTGACGGGGAGCTGTTTTTT. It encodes CASRTVGRVDGELFF.

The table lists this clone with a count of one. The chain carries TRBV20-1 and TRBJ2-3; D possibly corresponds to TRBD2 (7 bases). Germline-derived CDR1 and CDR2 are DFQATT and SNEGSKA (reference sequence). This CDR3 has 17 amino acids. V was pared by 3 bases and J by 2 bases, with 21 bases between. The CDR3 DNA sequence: TGCAGTGCTAGTCTCCCTAGCGGAGGGGGGGCCACAGATACGCAGTATTTT. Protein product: CSASLPSGGGATDTQYF.

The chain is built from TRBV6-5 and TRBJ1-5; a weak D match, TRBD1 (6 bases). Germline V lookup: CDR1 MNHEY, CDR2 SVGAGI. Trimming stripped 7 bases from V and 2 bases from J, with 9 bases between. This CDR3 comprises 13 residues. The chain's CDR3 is CASKDSRNQPQHF. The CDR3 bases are TGTGCCAGCAAGGACAGTCGCAATCAGCCCCAGCATTTT.

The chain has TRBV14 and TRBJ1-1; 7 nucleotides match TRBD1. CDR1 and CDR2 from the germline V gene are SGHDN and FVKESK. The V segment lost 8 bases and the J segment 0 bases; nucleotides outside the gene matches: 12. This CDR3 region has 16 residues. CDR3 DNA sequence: TGTGCCAGCGGTAAGGGGGCGGATCGTATGAACACTGAAGCTTTCTTT. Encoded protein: CASGKGADRMNTEAFF. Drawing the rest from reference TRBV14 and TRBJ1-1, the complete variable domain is EAGVTQFPSHSVIEKGQTVTLRCDPISGHDNLYWYRRVMGKEIKFLLHFVKESKQDESGMPNNRFLAERTGGTYSTLKVQPAELEDSGVYFCASGKGADRMNTEAFFGQGTRLTVV.

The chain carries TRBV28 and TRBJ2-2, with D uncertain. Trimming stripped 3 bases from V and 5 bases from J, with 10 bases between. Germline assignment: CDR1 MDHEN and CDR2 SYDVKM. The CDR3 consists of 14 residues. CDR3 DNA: TGTGCCAGCAGTTTTGGGTCCGGGACCGGGGAGCTGTTTTTT. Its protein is CASSFGSGTGELFF.

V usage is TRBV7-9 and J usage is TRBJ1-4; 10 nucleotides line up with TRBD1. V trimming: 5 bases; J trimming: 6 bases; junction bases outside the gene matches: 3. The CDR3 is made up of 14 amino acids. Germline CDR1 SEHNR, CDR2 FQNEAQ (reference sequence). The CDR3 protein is CASSPGTGDEKLFF. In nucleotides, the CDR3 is TGTGCCAGCAGCCCCGGGACAGGGGATGAAAAACTGTTTTTT.